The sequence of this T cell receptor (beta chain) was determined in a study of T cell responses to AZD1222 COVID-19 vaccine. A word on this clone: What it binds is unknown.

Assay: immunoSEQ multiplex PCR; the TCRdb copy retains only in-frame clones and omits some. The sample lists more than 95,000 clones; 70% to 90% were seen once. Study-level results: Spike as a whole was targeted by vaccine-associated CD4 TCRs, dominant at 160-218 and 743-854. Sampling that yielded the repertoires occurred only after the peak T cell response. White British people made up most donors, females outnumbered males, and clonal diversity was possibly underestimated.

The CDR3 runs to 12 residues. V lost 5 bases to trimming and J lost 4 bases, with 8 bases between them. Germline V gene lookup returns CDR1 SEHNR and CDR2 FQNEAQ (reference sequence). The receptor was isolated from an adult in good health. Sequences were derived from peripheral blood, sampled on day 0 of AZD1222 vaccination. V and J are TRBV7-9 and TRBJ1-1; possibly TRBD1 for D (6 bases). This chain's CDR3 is CASSPRGTEAFF. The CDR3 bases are TGTGCCAGCAGCCCCAGGGGCACTGAAGCTTTCTTT.